The 4 T cell receptor beta chains given below trace back to one sample, sequenced in a study of spatial heterogeneity in lung cancer. Time point defined: sample taken at primary tumor resection. TCRdb passed the 5' RACE reads through MiXCR, listing each CDR3 protein once. Of just under 95,000 distinct CDR3 sequences listed, more than 10% are singletons. The sample consisted of PBMCs, taken at surgery. The receptor source for this set is a male donor with early-stage non-small cell lung cancer.

This clonotype occurred many times. The chain joins TRBV12-3 or TRBV12-4 to TRBJ1-2; D gene unclear. CDR3 length equals 12 residues. Trimming cost V 6 bases and J 12 bases, with 17 bases left between them. CDR3: CASRPSGGPNTF. In nucleotides, the CDR3 is TGTGCCAGCAGACCCAGCGGAGGGCCCAACACCTTC.

In its sample, this clonotype was seen a few times. This rearrangement joins TRBV10-3 to TRBJ2-1, with D unclear. V lost 0 bases to trimming and J lost 0 bases, with 6 bases between them. The CDR3 spans 15 residues. CDR1 is ENHRY and CDR2 is SYGVKD in the germline V gene. The CDR3 DNA is TGTGCCATCAGTGAGTCGGCAGACTCCTACAATGAGCAGTTCTTC. This translates into CAISESADSYNEQFF.

This clonotype was counted only a few times. This CDR3 reads CSARPSETQYF. CDR3 in DNA: TGCAGTGCCCGACCATCAGAGACCCAGTACTTC. J is TRBJ2-5 and V is TRBV20-1, with no clear D. V was shortened by 6 bases and J by 4 bases, with 9 bases between the two germline ends. Germline CDR1 DFQATT, CDR2 SNEGSKA (reference sequence). This CDR3 contains 11 residues.

This clonotype appeared a few times. The chain recombines TRBV4-3 with TRBJ1-3; weak D call: TRBD1 (5 bases). The germline V gene has CDR1 LGHNA and CDR2 YSLEER. Deletions cut 0 bases from V and 0 bases from J, with 12 bases between. The CDR3 has 17 amino acids. The CDR3 DNA is TGCGCCAGCAGCCAAGAACAGGCTATCAGCTCTGGAAACACCATATATTTT. Residues: CASSQEQAISSGNTIYF.